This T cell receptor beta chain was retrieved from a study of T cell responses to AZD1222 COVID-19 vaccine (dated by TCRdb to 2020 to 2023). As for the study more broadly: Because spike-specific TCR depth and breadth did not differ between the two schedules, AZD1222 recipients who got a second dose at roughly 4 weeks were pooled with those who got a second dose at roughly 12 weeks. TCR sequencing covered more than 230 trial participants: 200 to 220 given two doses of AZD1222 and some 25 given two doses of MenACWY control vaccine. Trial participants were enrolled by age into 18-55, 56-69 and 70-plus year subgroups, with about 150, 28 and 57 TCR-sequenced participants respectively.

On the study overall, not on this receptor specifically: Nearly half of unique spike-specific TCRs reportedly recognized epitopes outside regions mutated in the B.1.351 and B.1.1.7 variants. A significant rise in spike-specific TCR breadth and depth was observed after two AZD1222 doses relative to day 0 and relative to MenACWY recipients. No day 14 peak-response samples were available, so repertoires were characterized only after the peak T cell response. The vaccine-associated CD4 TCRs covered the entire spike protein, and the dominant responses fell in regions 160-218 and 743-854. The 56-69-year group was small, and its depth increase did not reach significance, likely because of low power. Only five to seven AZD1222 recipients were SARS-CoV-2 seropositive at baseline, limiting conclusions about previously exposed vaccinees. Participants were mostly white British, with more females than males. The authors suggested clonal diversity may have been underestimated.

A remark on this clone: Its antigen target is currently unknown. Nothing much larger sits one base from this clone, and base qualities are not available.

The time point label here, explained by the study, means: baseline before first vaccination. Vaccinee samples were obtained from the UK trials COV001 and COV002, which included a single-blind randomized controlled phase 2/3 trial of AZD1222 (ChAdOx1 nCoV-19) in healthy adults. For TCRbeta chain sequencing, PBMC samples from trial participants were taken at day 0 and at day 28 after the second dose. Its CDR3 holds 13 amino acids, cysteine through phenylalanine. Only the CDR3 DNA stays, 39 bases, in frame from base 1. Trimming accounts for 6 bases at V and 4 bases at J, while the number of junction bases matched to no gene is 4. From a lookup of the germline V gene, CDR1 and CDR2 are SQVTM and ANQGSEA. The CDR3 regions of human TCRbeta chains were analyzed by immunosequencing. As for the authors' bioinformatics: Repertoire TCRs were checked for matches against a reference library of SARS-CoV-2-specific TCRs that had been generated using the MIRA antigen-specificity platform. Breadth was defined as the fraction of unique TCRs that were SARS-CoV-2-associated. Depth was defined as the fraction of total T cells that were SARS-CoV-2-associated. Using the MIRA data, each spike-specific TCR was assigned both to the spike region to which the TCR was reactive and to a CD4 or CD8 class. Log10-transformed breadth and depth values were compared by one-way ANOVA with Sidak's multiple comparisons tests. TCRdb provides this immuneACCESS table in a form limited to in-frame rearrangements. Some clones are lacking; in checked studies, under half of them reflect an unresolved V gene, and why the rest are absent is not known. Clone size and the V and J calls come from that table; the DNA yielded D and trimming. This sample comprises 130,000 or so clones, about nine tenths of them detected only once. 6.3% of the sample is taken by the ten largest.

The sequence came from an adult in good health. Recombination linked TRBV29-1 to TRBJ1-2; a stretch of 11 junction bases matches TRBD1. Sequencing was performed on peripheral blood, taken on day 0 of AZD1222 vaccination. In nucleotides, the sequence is TGCAGCGTCACCGGGACAGGGGGCTATGGCTACACCTTC. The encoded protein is CSVTGTGGYGYTF.